Sequencing of this T cell receptor beta chain was carried out in a study of T cell responses to AZD1222 COVID-19 vaccine. The wider study: Second-dose recipients at about 4 or about 12 weeks were treated as one pooled group. Study-wide results and caveats: Breadth and depth of Spike-specific TCRs rose after two AZD1222 doses.

Assay: immunoSEQ multiplex PCR; the TCRdb copy retains only in-frame clones and omits some. Of about 190,000 clones listed, almost 95% are singletons. CDR3 length: 11 amino acids. V was trimmed by 10 bases and J by 4 bases, leaving 11 bases between them. The germline V gene encodes CDR1 MDHEN and CDR2 SYDVKM. A remark on this clone: What it binds is unknown.

This sample comprised peripheral blood, obtained on day 0 of AZD1222 vaccination. The TCR was taken from an adult in good health. The chain recombines TRBV28 with TRBJ2-7; a weak D match, TRBD2 (5 bases). The CDR3 DNA follows: TGTGCCACGGGGAAGGCATACGAGCAGTACTTC. Translating it yields CATGKAYEQYF.